The text below deals with one T cell receptor (beta chain). What it binds is not known. The data derive from a study of OX40 agonist ivuxolimab in advanced cancers. On the study more broadly: Given to patients was ivuxolimab, an agonistic anti-OX40 (CD134) antibody.

The table came from immunoSEQ multiplex PCR; TCRdb's copy has only in-frame clones and leaves some out. Of 55,000 to 70,000 clones in the sample, about 88% were seen once. Germline values: CDR1 SGDLS, CDR2 YYNGEE. The CDR3 length is 15 residues. J gave up 1 base and V 0 bases, and 2 bases lay outside the gene matches. Study results and caveats: Low normalized T-cell clonal expansion was additionally recorded for some nonresponders.

The rearrangement links TRBV9 to TRBJ2-3; 7 nucleotides line up with TRBD2. The source is an adult with an advanced solid tumor such as melanoma, head and neck, liver or kidney cancer. The specimen comprised CD4+ or CD8+ T cells sorted from blood, sampled in a trial of the OX40 agonist ivuxolimab. DNA for the CDR3: TGTGCCAGCAGCGTAGGGGACTACCGCACAGATACGCAGTATTTT. Translation: CASSVGDYRTDTQYF.